Shown below are 11 T cell receptor beta chains from a single sample sequenced in a study of CD8+ T cells in alopecia areata. Once RNA had been extracted, it was reverse transcribed into cDNA to act as the sequencing template. Using immunoSEQ multiplex PCR, the repertoire was profiled, and TCRdb retains in-frame clones only, with some absent. The table has 200,000 to 250,000 clones, 30% to 40% seen once. Treatment defined: oral pan-JAK inhibitor, 5-10 mg twice daily. Specimen: CD4+ T cells sorted from blood, collected between weeks 30 and 35, from a patient treated with tofacitinib. Receptors originate from a human donor with alopecia areata.

This clone was seen a handful of times. The chain couples TRBV30 to TRBJ1-2; 7 nucleotides align to TRBD1. The CDR3 sequence is 16 residues long. The germline CDR1 and CDR2 sequences are GTSNPN and SVGIG (reference sequence). V lost 4 bases to trimming and J lost 0 bases; unmatched junction nucleotides: 11. The CDR3 DNA is TGTGCCTGGAATAGTTTGGTACAGGGGACTAACTATGGCTACACCTTC. Translation: CAWNSLVQGTNYGYTF.

This chain uses TRBV7-6 with TRBJ1-3; possible D gene TRBD1, 5 bases. The CDR3 length is 15 residues. Germline CDR1 reads SGHVS; CDR2 reads FNYEAQ. Trimming shortened V by 1 base and J by 2 bases, and 9 bases separated the two germline ends. CDR3 sequence reads: CASSLDRGPGNTIYF. CDR3 coding DNA: TGTGCCAGCAGCTTAGATCGGGGACCTGGAAACACCATATATTTT.

A note on this clone: A read error is the likely source, as a far larger clone sits one nucleotide away. This chain joins TRBV6-5 and TRBJ2-4; D gene unclear. The germline V and J ends were trimmed by 6 bases and 1 base, with 7 bases remaining between them. The CDR3 is 13 residues long. Germline loops: CDR1 MNHEY, CDR2 SVGAGI. CDR3 region: CASSLPAKNIQYF. In DNA, the CDR3 is TGTGCCAGCAGCCTCCCGGCCAAAAACATTCAGTACTTC.

The chain has TRBV14 and TRBJ1-1; weak D call: TRBD1 (6 bases). Germline loops: CDR1 SGHDN, CDR2 FVKESK. The CDR3 loop spans 15 amino acids. V lost 1 base and J lost 4, with 13 bases in between. CDR3: CASSQGTTGSTEAFF. CDR3 nucleotide sequence: TGTGCCAGCAGCCAAGGGACAACAGGGTCCACTGAAGCTTTCTTT. The full variable domain, completed using reference TRBV14 and TRBJ1-1, is EAGVTQFPSHSVIEKGQTVTLRCDPISGHDNLYWYRRVMGKEIKFLLHFVKESKQDESGMPNNRFLAERTGGTYSTLKVQPAELEDSGVYFCASSQGTTGSTEAFFGQGTRLTVV.

J is TRBJ2-1 and V is TRBV5-1; 7 bases match TRBD1. Germline CDR1 is SGHRS and CDR2 is YFSETQ. The CDR3 spans 15 residues. With 4 bases clipped from V and 4 bases from J, the junction kept 8 bases outside the gene matches. CDR3 loop: CASSRTGFLYNEQFF. The CDR3, as DNA: TGCGCCAGCAGCAGGACAGGTTTCCTTTACAATGAGCAGTTCTTC.

The table lists this clone with a few counts. J is TRBJ2-7 and V is TRBV7-9, with D maybe TRBD1 (7 bases). Trimming removed 6 bases from V and 0 bases from J, with 12 bases in between. The CDR3 consists of 14 residues. Germline assignment: CDR1 SEHNR and CDR2 FQNEAQ (reference sequence). This CDR3 is CASSPGGFSYEQYF. The CDR3 nucleotides are TGTGCCAGCAGTCCAGGGGGGTTCTCCTACGAGCAGTACTTC. The whole variable domain, remainder taken from reference TRBV7-9 and TRBJ2-7, is DTGVSQNPRHKITKRGQNVTFRCDPISEHNRLYWYRQTLGQGPEFLTYFQNEAQLEKSRLLSDRFSAERPKGSFSTLEIQRTEQGDSAMYLCASSPGGFSYEQYFGPGTRLTVT.

This clone was found a few times. The rearrangement joins TRBV29-1 to TRBJ1-1; 7 bases are a match to TRBD1. The V gene's germline CDR1 is SQVTM and CDR2 ANQGSEA. The J segment lost 2 bases and the V segment lost 6 bases, leaving 6 bases of the junction unmatched. The CDR3 length is 13 residues. CDR3 in amino acids: CSVYTGVNTEAFF. CDR3 coding DNA: TGCAGCGTCTACACAGGGGTTAACACTGAAGCTTTCTTT.

This clone occurred a few times. The chain has TRBV30 and TRBJ1-1; D is possibly TRBD1 (6 bases). This CDR3 has 13 amino acids. Trimming removed 2 bases from V and 1 base from J, with 8 bases in between. Germline CDR1 GTSNPN, CDR2 SVGIG (reference sequence). The DNA of the CDR3 is TGTGCCTGGAGTCCGACAGGGAACACTGAAGCTTTCTTT. This sequence encodes CAWSPTGNTEAFF. The full variable domain, with the rest looked up from reference TRBV30 and TRBJ1-1, is SQTIHQWPATLVQPVGSPLSLECTVEGTSNPNLYWYRQAAGRGLQLLFYSVGIGQISSEVPQNLSASRPQDRQFILSSKKLLLSDSGFYLCAWSPTGNTEAFFGQGTRLTVV.

This sequence joins TRBV5-1 and TRBJ2-7; unclear D gene. CDR1 SGHRS and CDR2 YFSETQ come from the germline V gene. CDR3 size: 14 residues. Trimming took off 1 base at V and 1 base at J, with 9 bases between the two ends. CDR3 in DNA: TGCGCCAGCAGCTTGTCTACGGATTCCTACGAGCAGTACTTC. As protein: CASSLSTDSYEQYF.

The chain has TRBV30 and TRBJ2-5; 10 bases agree with TRBD1. The V gene's germline CDR1 is GTSNPN and CDR2 SVGIG (reference sequence). Trimming cost V 8 bases and J 4 bases; bases outside gene matches: 4. This CDR3 is 12 amino acids long. The CDR3 spells CARQGAGETQYF. The CDR3 nucleotides are TGTGCCCGACAGGGGGCGGGAGAGACCCAGTACTTC.

The chain recombines TRBV9 with TRBJ2-3; no firm D call. Between the trimmed V and J ends, which lost 0 bases and 2 bases, there was a span of 4 bases. This CDR3 is built from 13 residues. The germline CDR1 and CDR2 sequences are SGDLS and YYNGEE. The DNA for the CDR3 is TGTGCCAGCAGCGTAGGCACCACAGATACGCAGTATTTT. It encodes CASSVGTTDTQYF.